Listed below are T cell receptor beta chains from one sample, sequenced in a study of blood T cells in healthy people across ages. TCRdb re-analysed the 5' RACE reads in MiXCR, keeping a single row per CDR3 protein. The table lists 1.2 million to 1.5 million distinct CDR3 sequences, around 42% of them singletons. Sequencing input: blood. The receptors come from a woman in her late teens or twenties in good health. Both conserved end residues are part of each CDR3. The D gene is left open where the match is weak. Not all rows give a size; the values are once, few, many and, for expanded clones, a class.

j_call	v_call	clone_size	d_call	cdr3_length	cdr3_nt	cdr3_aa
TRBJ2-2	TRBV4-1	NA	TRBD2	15	TGCGCCAGCAGCCAAGAGGGGAGCGGGAGTGGGGAGCTGTTTTTT	CASSQEGSGSGELFF
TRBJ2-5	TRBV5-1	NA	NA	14	TGCGCCAGCAGCGAAAATCCGTCCCAAGAGACCCAGTACTTC	CASSENPSQETQYF
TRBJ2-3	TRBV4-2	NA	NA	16	TGTGCCAGCAGCCGTCATTTTCACGGGAGCACAGATACGCAGTATTTT	CASSRHFHGSTDTQYF
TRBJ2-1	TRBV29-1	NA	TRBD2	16	TGCAGCGTTGTGGGTTATCGACTAGCGGGGGATAATGAGCAGTTCTTC	CSVVGYRLAGDNEQFF
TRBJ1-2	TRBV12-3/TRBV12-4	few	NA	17	TGTGCCAGCAGGCGAACGGGCGGGTCTCCTCCTAACTATGGCTACACCTTC	CASRRTGGSPPNYGYTF
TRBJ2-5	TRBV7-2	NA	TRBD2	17	TGTGCCAGCAGCACTCGACTAGCGGGGGGGCGGAAGGAGACCCAGTACTTC	CASSTRLAGGRKETQYF
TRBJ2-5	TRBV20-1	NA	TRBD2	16	TGCAGTGCTTCCGGGACTAGCGGGGGGGGTTCAGAGACCCAGTACTTC	CSASGTSGGGSETQYF
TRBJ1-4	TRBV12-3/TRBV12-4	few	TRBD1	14	TGTGCCAGCAGTTTTAGGACAGGGAAGGAAAAACTGTTTTTT	CASSFRTGKEKLFF
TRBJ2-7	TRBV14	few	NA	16	TGTGCCAGCAGCCTGTTAGCACCGGGGGCCTCCTACGAGCAGTACTTC	CASSLLAPGASYEQYF
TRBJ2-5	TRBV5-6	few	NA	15	TGTGCCAGCAGCTTGGGAGTCCTGGGGCTAGAGACCCAGTACTTC	CASSLGVLGLETQYF
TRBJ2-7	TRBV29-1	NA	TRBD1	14	TGCAGCGTTCGATCCGGGACAGGGTCACTAGAGCAGTACTTC	CSVRSGTGSLEQYF
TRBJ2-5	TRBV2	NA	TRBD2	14	TGTGCCAGCAGTCACCTGGGGGAGGGGGAGACCCAGTACTTC	CASSHLGEGETQYF
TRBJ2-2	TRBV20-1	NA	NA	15	TGCAGTGCCTTGGACTCGACAGAACCCACCGGGGAGCTGTTTTTT	CSALDSTEPTGELFF
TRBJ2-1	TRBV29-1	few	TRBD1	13	TGCAGCGTGGACGCAGGGGGCTACAATGAGCAGTTCTTC	CSVDAGGYNEQFF
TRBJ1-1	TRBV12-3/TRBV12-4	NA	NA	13	TGTGCCAGCACCCCGACAGCCCTGAATGAAGGTTTCTTT	CASTPTALNEGFF
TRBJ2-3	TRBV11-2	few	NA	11	TGTGCCAGCAGCCCACAATGTACGCAGTATTTT	CASSPQCTQYF
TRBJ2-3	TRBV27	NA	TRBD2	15	TGTGCCAGCACCTTAGCGGGATTAGGTACAGATACGCAGTATTTT	CASTLAGLGTDTQYF
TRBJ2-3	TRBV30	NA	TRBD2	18	TGTGCCTGGAGTGTACTTCGGGGGACTAGCGGGAAAAAAGATACGCAGTATTTT	CAWSVLRGTSGKKDTQYF
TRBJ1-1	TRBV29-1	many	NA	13	TGCAGCGTTGGCGGCACGGGTGGCACTGAAGCTTTCTTT	CSVGGTGGTEAFF
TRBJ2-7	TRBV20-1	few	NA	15	TGCAGTGCCTCGGGGGCGGGCCTAAATGCCTACGAGCAGTACTTC	CSASGAGLNAYEQYF
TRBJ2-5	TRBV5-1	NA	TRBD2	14	TGCGCCAGCAGCGCGGGGGAATATTGGGAGACCCAGTACTTC	CASSAGEYWETQYF
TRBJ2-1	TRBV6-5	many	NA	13	TGTGCCAGCAGTTACGACGGAGACAATGAGCAGTTCTTC	CASSYDGDNEQFF
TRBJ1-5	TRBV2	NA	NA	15	TGTGCCAGCAGTGAATCAGGGGCTAGCAATCAGCCCCAGCATTTT	CASSESGASNQPQHF
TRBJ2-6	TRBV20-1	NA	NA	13	TGCAGTGCCGAAGTCGCTGGGGCCAACGTCCTGACTTTC	CSAEVAGANVLTF
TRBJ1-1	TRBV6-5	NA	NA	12	TGTGCCAGCAGGAGAACTTACACTGAAGCTTTCTTT	CASRRTYTEAFF
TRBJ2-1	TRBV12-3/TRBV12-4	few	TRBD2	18	TGTGCCAGCAGTTTCGAGGTGGTCGGAAGCGGGAGTAAAAGAGAGCAGTTCTTC	CASSFEVVGSGSKREQFF
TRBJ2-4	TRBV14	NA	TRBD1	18	TGTGCCAGCAGCCCTGGGACAGTCTTAGACCTAGCCAAAAACATTCAGTACTTC	CASSPGTVLDLAKNIQYF
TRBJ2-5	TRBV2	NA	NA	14	TGTGCCAGCCTCCGGAACACTACCCAAGAGACCCAGTACTTC	CASLRNTTQETQYF
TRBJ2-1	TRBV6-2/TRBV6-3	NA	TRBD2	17	TGTGCCAGCAGGTTGCGGACTAGCGGGAGGCACTACAATGAGCAGTTCTTC	CASRLRTSGRHYNEQFF
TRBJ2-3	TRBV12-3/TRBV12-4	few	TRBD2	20	TGTGCCAGCTTAGCCCGCGAACTAGCGGGGGGTTTAATCGGAGCAGATACGCAGTATTTT	CASLARELAGGLIGADTQYF
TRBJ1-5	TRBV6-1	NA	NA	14	TGTGCCAGCAGTGAAGGGCTCCTTGGCGGGGCCCAGCATTTT	CASSEGLLGGAQHF
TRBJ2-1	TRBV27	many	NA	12	TGTGCCAGCAGTTTCCTAGCCGGCGAGCAGTTCTTC	CASSFLAGEQFF
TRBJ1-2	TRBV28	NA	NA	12	TGTGCCAGCAGTTTAGCCTTCTATGGCTACACCTTC	CASSLAFYGYTF
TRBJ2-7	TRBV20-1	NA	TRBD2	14	TGCAGTGCTGGCAGAAACGGACTAGCTGCCGAGCAGTACTTC	CSAGRNGLAAEQYF
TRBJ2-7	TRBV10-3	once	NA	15	TGTGCCATCAGTGAGTCGGGGGGGCCCTCCTACGAGCAGTACTTC	CAISESGGPSYEQYF
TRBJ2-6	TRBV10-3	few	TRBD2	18	TGTGCCATCAGTGTGGGAGGGACTACACACTCTGGGGCCAACGTCCTGACTTTC	CAISVGGTTHSGANVLTF
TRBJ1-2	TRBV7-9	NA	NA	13	TGTGCCAGCAGCTTAGTGGATCCCTATGGCTACACCTTC	CASSLVDPYGYTF
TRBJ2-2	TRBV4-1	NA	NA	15	TGCGCCAGCAGCCCCCGGGTAGCCGGCACCGGGGAGCTGTTTTTT	CASSPRVAGTGELFF
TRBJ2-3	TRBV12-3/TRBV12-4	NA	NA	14	TGTGCCAGCAGACCTCGGAGCCGCGGAGATACGCAGTATTTT	CASRPRSRGDTQYF
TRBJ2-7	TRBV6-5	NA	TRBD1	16	TGTGCCAGCAGTTACGCGGACAGGGGGCGCGGCTACGAGCAGTACTTC	CASSYADRGRGYEQYF
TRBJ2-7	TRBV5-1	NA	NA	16	TGCGCCAGCAGCCTTGGGGGTTCGATCAGGGCTGGCGAGCAGTACTTC	CASSLGGSIRAGEQYF
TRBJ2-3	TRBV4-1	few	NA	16	TGCGCCAGCAGCCAAGATGATTCGGGGGCGGGAGATACGCAGTATTTT	CASSQDDSGAGDTQYF
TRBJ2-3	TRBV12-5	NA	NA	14	TGTGCTAGTGGTTTGGGGGACCTAGCAGATACGCAGTATTTT	CASGLGDLADTQYF
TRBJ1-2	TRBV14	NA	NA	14	TGTGCCAGCAGCCAGCGGGACAAGAACTATGGCTACACCTTC	CASSQRDKNYGYTF
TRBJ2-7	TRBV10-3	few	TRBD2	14	TGTGCCATCAGTGCAAGCGGGAGTGGGTACGAGCAGTACTTC	CAISASGSGYEQYF
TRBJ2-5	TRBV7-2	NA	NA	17	TGTGCCAGCAGCTTAGCCCAGGTAGCGAGGTACCAAGAGACCCAGTACTTC	CASSLAQVARYQETQYF
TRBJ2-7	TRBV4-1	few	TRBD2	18	TGCGCCAGCAGCCCCATTAATCCGACTAGCGGGCACACCTACGAGCAGTACTTC	CASSPINPTSGHTYEQYF
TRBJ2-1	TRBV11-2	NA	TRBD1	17	TGTGCCAGCAGCGCAGAAGGGACAGAAGGGGCCTACAATGAGCAGTTCTTC	CASSAEGTEGAYNEQFF
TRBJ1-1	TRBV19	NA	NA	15	TGTGCCAGTAGATATACAGGAGGGTTGAACACTGAAGCTTTCTTT	CASRYTGGLNTEAFF
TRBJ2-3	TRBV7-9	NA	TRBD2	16	TGTGCCAGCAGCCGTTATGGGCTAGCGGGAGCAGATACGCAGTATTTT	CASSRYGLAGADTQYF
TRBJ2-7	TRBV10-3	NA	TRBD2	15	TGTGCCATCACTGAAAGCCTAGCGGGAGAAATGGAGCAGTACTTC	CAITESLAGEMEQYF